This entry concerns a single T cell receptor (beta chain). This sample was included in a study of blood T cell repertoires in COVID-19. The wider study: PBMCs, B-cell-depleted T cells, or T cells provided the cDNA or gDNA that made up the material.

Recovery meant two consecutive negative NP/OP PCR tests, professional clearance, or resolved symptoms. Per the original data handling: Amplified reference gene primers provided the basis for estimating nucleated cell counts. The protocol was immunoSEQ multiplex PCR, while the TCRdb copy is restricted to in-frame clones and leaves out a portion. The D gene and trimming were derived from the DNA, and the V and J assignments and clone size from that table. Here the sample spans about 320,000 clones, about 90% being singletons. The sequencing input was PBMCs or T cells enriched from blood (not recorded which). This TCR derives from a woman in her 30s who had recovered from COVID-19.

CDR3 DNA: TGTGCCAGTAGTATTGTTAAGGGCTCGGGGACAGATACGCAGTATTTT. Its protein product is CASSIVKGSGTDTQYF. This chain uses TRBV19 with TRBJ2-3; D might be TRBD2 (5 bases). Germline-derived CDR1 and CDR2 are LNHDA and SQIVND (reference sequence). V lost 3 bases, J lost 3 bases, and 16 bases lay in between. The CDR3 sequence is 16 residues long.